The 26 T cell receptor beta chains below come from one sample, sequenced in a study of memory CD4+ T cells and cytomegalovirus serostatus (dated by TCRdb to about 2019). Single viable CD3+CD4+CD8-CD45RO+ cells were sorted as memory CD4+ T cells on a FACSAria II. The method was the immunoSEQ multiplex PCR assay. Entries here come from immuneACCESS through TCRdb and include only in-frame sequences with V and J called. Some clones fail to appear in such tables; in the studies checked, an unresolved V gene covers under half of the shortfall, and the cause of the remainder is unknown. The sample yields about 40,000 clones; about 85% were counted once. Together, the top ten hold about 0.79% of the sample. Source material: memory CD4+ T cells from blood. These TCRs come from an adult in good health and CMV-seronegative.

The rearrangement uses TRBV18 and TRBJ1-1, with D maybe TRBD1 (5 bases). V shed 2 bases and J shed 9 bases, with 7 bases lying between them. The germline CDR1 and CDR2 sequences are KGHSH and LQKENI. The CDR3 runs to 11 residues. CDR3 DNA: TGTGCCAGCTCACCAGACAGAAAAGCTTTCTTT. This gives the protein CASSPDRKAFF.

The gene calls are TRBV25-1 and TRBJ2-1; 10 nucleotides align to TRBD2. V gave up 3 bases and J gave up 4 bases; unmatched junction bases: 6. Germline V gene lookup returns CDR1 MGHDK and CDR2 SYGVNS. This CDR3 is built from 16 residues. The CDR3 loop reads CASSDFGTSAYNEQFF. The CDR3 region has the DNA TGTGCCAGCAGTGATTTCGGGACTAGCGCTTACAATGAGCAGTTCTTC.

This rearrangement joins TRBV9 to TRBJ2-1, with 10 nucleotides matching TRBD2. CDR3 size: 19 residues. CDR1 and CDR2 (germline): SGDLS, YYNGEE. V gave up 3 bases and J gave up 0 bases; unmatched junction bases: 12. Written as DNA, the CDR3 is TGTGCCAGCAGCGCTTACTCGACTAGCGGGTTAAGCTCCTACAATGAGCAGTTCTTC. Encoded protein: CASSAYSTSGLSSYNEQFF.

This clone was seen a single time. The V and J genes are TRBV7-2 and TRBJ1-2; D is ambiguous. The CDR3 length is 14 residues. V lost 5 bases, J lost 1 base, and 11 bases lay in between. The V gene's germline CDR1 is SGHTA and CDR2 FQGNSA. CDR3 coding DNA: TGTGCCAGCAGCCCGGGGTGGAATAACTATGGCTACACCTTC. As protein: CASSPGWNNYGYTF.

Here the CDR3 reads CASSPDRGLLGYTF. CDR3 DNA: TGTGCCAGCAGTCCAGACAGGGGGCTTTTGGGCTACACCTTC. The rearrangement links TRBV7-3 to TRBJ1-2, with TRBD1 matching 10 bases. Germline-derived CDR1 and CDR2 are SGHTA and FQGTGA. The CDR3 consists of 14 residues. J gave up 8 bases and V 6 bases, and 9 bases lay outside the gene matches.

The chain links TRBV5-1 to TRBJ2-3; D might be TRBD2 (5 bases). V lost 3 bases and J lost 2, with 10 bases in between. CDR1 SGHRS and CDR2 YFSETQ come from the germline V gene. The CDR3 runs to 14 residues. CDR3 residues: CASSSGLFTDTQYF. CDR3 nucleotide sequence: TGCGCCAGCAGCTCCGGACTCTTCACAGATACGCAGTATTTT.

The chain carries TRBV7-2 and TRBJ2-2; D is unresolved. The CDR3 extends over 13 amino acids. V was shortened by 2 bases and J by 4 bases, with 5 bases between the two germline ends. CDR1 SGHTA and CDR2 FQGNSA come from the germline V gene. Here the CDR3 DNA reads TGTGCCAGCAGCTTACTGACCACCGGGGAGCTGTTTTTT. Protein: CASSLLTTGELFF.

The chain uses TRBV6-5 and TRBJ1-2; 8 bases are shared with TRBD1. Per the germline V gene, CDR1 is MNHEY and CDR2 is SVGAGI. The CDR3 has 16 residues. After removal of 2 bases from V and 1 base from J, the junction contained 6 bases not matched to a gene. The CDR3 here is CASSYTGQGYNYGYTF. Here the CDR3 DNA reads TGTGCCAGCAGTTACACAGGACAGGGATATAACTATGGCTACACCTTC.

Written as DNA, the CDR3 is TGTGCCAGCCGGGATCCCTTATCTAATTCACCCCTCCACTTT. Amino acid sequence: CASRDPLSNSPLHF. The chain uses TRBV18 and TRBJ1-6; D not certain. The V gene's germline CDR1 is KGHSH and CDR2 LQKENI. Deletions cut 8 bases from V and 6 bases from J, with 14 bases between. CDR3 length equals 14 residues.

The V call is TRBV7-8, the J call TRBJ2-2; TRBD2 matches 10 bases. The CDR3 sequence is 17 residues long. The germline V gene encodes CDR1 SGHVS and CDR2 FQNEAQ. The J segment lost 2 bases and the V segment lost 3 bases, leaving 6 bases of the junction unmatched. In DNA form, the CDR3 reads TGTGCCAGCAGCTTCGGGACTAGCGTCTATAACACCGGGGAGCTGTTTTTT. It encodes CASSFGTSVYNTGELFF.

J is TRBJ2-7 and V is TRBV11-1; D gene unclear. CDR3 length: 11 amino acids. In germline, CDR1 is SGHAT, CDR2 FQDESV (reference sequence). Trimming removed 5 bases at V and 4 bases at J, with 6 bases between. The CDR3, as DNA: TGTGCCAGCAGCCAACAGTACGAGCAGTACTTC. Protein: CASSQQYEQYF.

This clone was seen a few times. V usage is TRBV2 and J usage is TRBJ2-1; 7 positions match TRBD1. From germline, CDR1 is SNHLY and CDR2 FYNNEI. Trimming took 6 bases from V and 3 from J; bases not matched to a gene: 2. The CDR3 spans 13 residues. CDR3 protein: CASRRGLYNEQFF. CDR3 bases: TGTGCCAGCAGGAGGGGGCTCTACAATGAGCAGTTCTTC.

The chain carries TRBV7-3 and TRBJ1-5, with D unclear. The CDR3 runs to 13 residues. V shed 0 bases and J shed 7 bases, with 7 bases lying between them. Germline lookup yields CDR1 SGHTA and CDR2 FQGTGA. The CDR3 DNA reads TGTGCCAGCAGCTTAACCTCCGGGCAGCCCCAGCATTTT. Translating it yields CASSLTSGQPQHF.

This clone was recorded a few times. The V and J genes are TRBV19 and TRBJ2-7; no reliable D call. The CDR3 has 14 residues. The germline V and J ends were trimmed by 2 bases and 0 bases, with 8 bases remaining between them. Germline V gene data show CDR1 as LNHDA and CDR2 as SQIVND (reference sequence). The CDR3 region has the DNA TGTGCCAGTAGTATATCCCCCGGCTCCTACGAGCAGTACTTC. Translation: CASSISPGSYEQYF.

The gene calls are TRBV5-1 and TRBJ2-1, with 13 bases lining up with TRBD2. The CDR3 is 15 residues long. The germline CDR1 and CDR2 sequences are SGHRS and YFSETQ. V dropped 3 bases and J dropped 6; count of bases not matched to a gene: 3. CDR3 DNA: TGCGCCAGCAGCTCCGGGACTAGCGGGACCAATGAGCAGTTCTTC. This gives the protein CASSSGTSGTNEQFF.

The chain recombines TRBV6-1 with TRBJ1-2; D is possibly TRBD1 (6 bases). CDR3 length: 14 amino acids. Germline V lookup: CDR1 MNHNS, CDR2 SASEGT. V was pared by 6 bases and J by 10 bases, with 21 bases between. CDR3 sequence reads: CASRPRQAASDYTF. The CDR3, as DNA: TGTGCCAGCAGACCGCGACAGGCCGCCTCTGACTACACCTTC.

This sequence joins TRBV30 and TRBJ1-2; D might be TRBD1 (6 bases). The germline V and J ends were trimmed by 5 bases and 5 bases, with 15 bases remaining between them. Germline V gene data show CDR1 as GTSNPN and CDR2 as SVGIG (reference sequence). The CDR3 has 13 residues. The CDR3 here is CAWEGGRLYGYTF. Written as DNA, the CDR3 is TGTGCCTGGGAGGGGGGCCGATTATATGGCTACACCTTC.

The V call is TRBV7-9, the J call TRBJ1-4; D gene ambiguous. V lost 4 bases and J lost 4, with 13 bases in between. The germline CDR1 and CDR2 sequences are SEHNR and FQNEAQ (reference sequence). This CDR3 spans 15 amino acids. CDR3 loop: CASSYSGNLNEKLFF. The CDR3, as DNA: TGTGCCAGCAGCTACTCCGGGAACCTTAATGAAAAACTGTTTTTT.

The chain recombines TRBV5-6 with TRBJ1-6; possibly TRBD1 for D (5 bases). CDR1 and CDR2 from the germline V gene are SGHDT and YYEEEE. This CDR3 comprises 16 residues. V gave up 4 bases and J gave up 0 bases, with 11 bases separating them. The CDR3 spells CASSARVSSYNSPLHF. The CDR3 coding sequence is TGTGCCAGCAGCGCCAGGGTGAGCTCCTATAATTCACCCCTCCACTTT.

This clone has only a few counts. The V call is TRBV28, the J call TRBJ2-4; D ambiguous. Germline values: CDR1 MDHEN, CDR2 SYDVKM. The CDR3 sequence is 13 residues long. V lost 6 bases and J lost 0, with 6 bases in between. CDR3 protein: CASRKEAKNIQYF. The CDR3 DNA follows: TGTGCCAGCAGGAAAGAAGCCAAAAACATTCAGTACTTC.

The J gene is TRBJ2-7, the V gene TRBV21-1. TRBV21-1 is recorded as a pseudogene. The CDR3 has 17 residues. CDR3 coding DNA: TGTGCCAGCAGCAAAATCCGGGGGCTAGCGAAAACCTACGAGCAGTACTTC. Amino acids: CASSKIRGLAKTYEQYF.

By share of the sample, this clone is medium-sized (0.01 to 0.1%). V usage is TRBV10-3 and J usage is TRBJ1-5, with D possibly matching TRBD1 (5 bases). The germline gives CDR1 ENHRY, CDR2 SYGVKD. The V end lost 3 bases, the J end lost 6 bases, and 12 bases lay between the germline ends. This CDR3 has 14 residues. The CDR3 here is CAISDGGKFQPQHF. CDR3 nucleotide sequence: TGTGCCATCAGTGACGGGGGGAAGTTTCAGCCCCAGCATTTT.

There are a few counts of this clone. This chain connects TRBV5-4 to TRBJ2-1; the D is unclear. V was clipped by 4 bases and J by 9 bases, with 14 bases between them. The germline V gene encodes CDR1 SGHNT and CDR2 YYREEE (reference sequence). This CDR3 spans 13 amino acids. The CDR3 spells CASSGSRAGEQFF. CDR3 sequence (DNA): TGTGCCAGCAGCGGGTCACGGGCCGGTGAGCAGTTCTTC.

This clone was seen a few times. V and J are TRBV4-3 and TRBJ1-2; D might be TRBD1 (5 bases). V lost 0 bases and J 7 bases, leaving 12 bases between the germline ends. CDR1 is LGHNA, CDR2 YSLEER, per germline. This CDR3 spans 14 amino acids. The CDR3 protein is CASSQDGGFIGYTF. CDR3 nucleotides: TGCGCCAGCAGCCAAGACGGGGGTTTTATTGGCTACACCTTC.

The rearrangement joins TRBV18 to TRBJ2-2, with D uncertain. V was shortened by 3 bases and J by 2 bases, with 4 bases between the two germline ends. Germline loops: CDR1 KGHSH, CDR2 LQKENI. This CDR3 has 13 residues. CDR3 loop: CASSPGNTGELFF. For the CDR3, the DNA is TGTGCCAGCTCACCGGGTAACACCGGGGAGCTGTTTTTT.

The chain employs TRBV11-2 and TRBJ2-2, with 7 bases that match TRBD1. Germline-derived CDR1 and CDR2 are SGHAT and FQNNGV. This CDR3 has 14 residues. Trimming cost V 5 bases and J 7 bases; bases outside gene matches: 7. Here the CDR3 DNA reads TGTGCCAGCAGCCGGGGACAGTACGACGGGGAGCTGTTTTTT. Amino acids: CASSRGQYDGELFF.